This T cell receptor (beta chain) originates from a study of siplizumab effects on memory and regulatory T cells. Around 96,000 TCR templates underwent assay in each sample. Data came from immunoSEQ multiplex PCR; TCRdb stores just in-frame clones and leaves some out. The sample shows more than 90,000 clones, nearly 95% of them seen only once. V lost 4 bases to trimming and J lost 5 bases, with 12 bases between them. The CDR3 has 14 residues. Germline assignment: CDR1 SGHRS and CDR2 YFSETQ. Whole-study results and caveats: Alloreactive sequences that could be traced to unstimulated CD4+ memory cells showed a significant reduction under siplizumab. Unstimulated naive T cells seemed to show more diversity than memory cells did, and they also seemed to be among the major contributors to the alloresponse.

Concerning this clone itself: Antigen unknown.

The source material was non-Treg CD4+ T cells sorted from blood. The sequence was obtained from a human donor in good health. The chain recombines TRBV5-1 with TRBJ1-4; no firm D call. The CDR3 DNA reads TGCGCCAGCAGCGTGGACGGTTTAAATGAAAAACTGTTTTTT. Encoded protein: CASSVDGLNEKLFF.